These T cell receptor beta chains were read from a single sample in a study of OX40 agonist ivuxolimab in advanced cancers. Assay: immunoSEQ multiplex PCR; the TCRdb copy retains only in-frame clones and omits some. The table has approximately 10,000 clones, roughly 86% seen once; the top ten hold around 11%. The input for sequencing was CD4+ or CD8+ T cells sorted from blood, taken in a trial of the OX40 agonist ivuxolimab. The receptors were sampled from an adult with an advanced solid tumor such as melanoma, head and neck, liver or kidney cancer. Each CDR3 is given with its conserved first and last residue. The D gene is left open where the match is weak. Clone size is stated in some rows and not others, as once, few, many or a class when expanded.

clone_size	v_call	d_call	j_call	cdr3_nt	cdr3_aa
NA	TRBV19	TRBD1	TRBJ1-5	TGTGCCAGTAGTATAGGGGCAGGGGGACAGCCCCAGCATTTT	CASSIGAGGQPQHF
NA	TRBV11-3	NA	TRBJ1-1	TGTGCCAGCAGCACACGGCGAGCCACTGAAGCTTTCTTT	CASSTRRATEAFF
NA	TRBV5-4	NA	TRBJ1-6	TGTGCCAGCACCTCCGGACGGGAAAAAGGTTCACCCCTCCACTTT	CASTSGREKGSPLHF
NA	TRBV11-2	NA	TRBJ1-4	TGTGCCAGCAGCTTTGGACAGCTTAATGAAAAACTGTTTTTT	CASSFGQLNEKLFF
NA	TRBV28	NA	TRBJ1-5	TGTGCCAGCATGGGGAGGCTGAATCAGCCCCAGCATTTT	CASMGRLNQPQHF
NA	TRBV28	NA	TRBJ2-7	TGTGCCAACCGGACAGACTACGAGCAGTACTTC	CANRTDYEQYF
NA	TRBV27	TRBD2	TRBJ2-1	TGTGCCAGCAGTTTCGGAGCGGGGGGTTATGAGCAGTTCTTC	CASSFGAGGYEQFF
NA	TRBV15	NA	TRBJ2-7	TGTGCCACCAGCAGAGATAGGACCAACGAGCAGTACTTC	CATSRDRTNEQYF
NA	TRBV6-5	NA	TRBJ2-7	TGTGCCAGCACCCGAAAGGCCGTGGACGAGCAGTACTTC	CASTRKAVDEQYF
NA	TRBV28	TRBD1	TRBJ1-2	TGTGCCAGCAGTTTAATCACAGGGGGGGATGGCTACACCTTC	CASSLITGGDGYTF
NA	TRBV27	NA	TRBJ2-1	TGTGCCAGCAGCGAAATGGACAATGAGCAGTTCTTC	CASSEMDNEQFF
NA	TRBV14	NA	TRBJ1-4	TGTGCCAGCAGCCAAGAAACAGGGCTCGCTGAAAAACTGTTTTTT	CASSQETGLAEKLFF
NA	TRBV18	NA	TRBJ1-1	TGTGCCAGCTCACCCCGACAGCCCCCGAACACTGAAGCTTTCTTT	CASSPRQPPNTEAFF
NA	TRBV5-1	NA	TRBJ1-2	TGCGCCAGCAGCTTGGGTCTGGGACCGGTGTATGGCTACACCTTC	CASSLGLGPVYGYTF
NA	TRBV5-1	NA	TRBJ1-1	TGCGCCAGCAGCTTGGTAGGTTGGATGAACACTGAAGCTTTCTTT	CASSLVGWMNTEAFF
NA	TRBV6-6	NA	TRBJ2-7	TGTGCCAGCAGTCCCTTAGAGGGGCCGAACGAGCAGTACTTC	CASSPLEGPNEQYF
few	TRBV5-4	NA	TRBJ1-4	TGTGCCAGCCCCGGGAGGAGAACTAATGAAAAACTGTTTTTT	CASPGRRTNEKLFF
NA	TRBV12-5	TRBD1	TRBJ2-1	TGTGCTAGTGGTATCGGACAGGGGGCGGACAATGAGCAGTTCTTC	CASGIGQGADNEQFF
NA	TRBV11-2	TRBD1	TRBJ1-2	TGTGCCAGCAGCTTTGCAGGGGGCAAGCCGGGTGGCTACACCTTC	CASSFAGGKPGGYTF
NA	TRBV27	NA	TRBJ2-7	TGTGCCAGCAGTTTCTCAACAGCGTACGAGCAGTACTTC	CASSFSTAYEQYF
NA	TRBV9	TRBD1	TRBJ2-5	TGTGCCAGCAGCGTAGGGACAGGGGCTTGGGAGACCCAGTACTTC	CASSVGTGAWETQYF
NA	TRBV19	TRBD2	TRBJ2-1	TGTGCCAGTAGTATCGAGGGGACTACGTACAATGAGCAGTTCTTC	CASSIEGTTYNEQFF
NA	TRBV5-8	NA	TRBJ2-2	TGTGCCAGCAGCTTCATCCTTTGGGACACTCCAACCGGGGAGCTGTTTTTT	CASSFILWDTPTGELFF
NA	TRBV15	NA	TRBJ2-1	TGTGCCACCAGCACCCCGGAGGGCAATGAGCAGTTCTTC	CATSTPEGNEQFF
NA	TRBV6-5	TRBD1	TRBJ1-2	TGTGCCAGCAGTTTTGGGACAGGGATGGCCTATGGCTACACCTTC	CASSFGTGMAYGYTF
NA	TRBV7-9	NA	TRBJ1-1	TGTGCCAGCAGCTTAGGTACTGAAGCTTTCTTT	CASSLGTEAFF
few	TRBV23-1	NA	TRBJ1-1	TGCGCCAGCAGTCGAGTCCGGGACGTTCGGAACACTGAAGCTTTCTTT	CASSRVRDVRNTEAFF
NA	TRBV4-1	NA	TRBJ2-3	TGCGCCAGCAGCCCTCCGGCCGGAGATACGCAGTATTTT	CASSPPAGDTQYF
once	TRBV19	TRBD1	TRBJ2-3	TGTGCCAGTAGTACCGGACAGGGGATGTCAGATACGCAGTATTTT	CASSTGQGMSDTQYF
NA	TRBV2	TRBD2	TRBJ2-2	TGTGCCAGCAGTGAGCAGCGGGGGGGCACCGGGGAGCTGTTTTTT	CASSEQRGGTGELFF
once	TRBV11-1	TRBD1	TRBJ2-1	TGTGCCAGCAGCTTAGGGACAGGGGATTACAATGAGCAGTTCTTC	CASSLGTGDYNEQFF
NA	TRBV18	NA	TRBJ2-7	TGTGCCAGCTCACCACGGGTAGTGTTCGAGCAGTACTTC	CASSPRVVFEQYF